These T cell receptor beta chains were read from a single sample in a study of T cell repertoires in cytomegalovirus infection. Using its own MiXCR run on the reads, TCRdb lists one record per CDR3 protein. The table has about 740,000 distinct CDR3 sequences, 30% to 35% seen once. These TCRs are of unknown antigen specificity. Material: cultured PBMCs, obtained from culture after CMV antigen stimulation. The receptors shown here come from a human donor in good health (CMV status not recorded). Some clones in this sample may be carry-over from other donors' samples. CDR3s include the opening cysteine and the closing phenylalanine or tryptophan. The order of the fields is D gene, J gene, V gene, CDR3 protein. The D gene is left open where the match is weak.

D gene: TRBD2
J gene: TRBJ2-3
V gene: TRBV7-2
CDR3 protein: CASSSRGAGTDTQYF

D gene: TRBD2
J gene: TRBJ2-7
V gene: TRBV5-1
CDR3 protein: CASSGLGLAGAEGYEQYF

D gene: TRBD2
J gene: TRBJ2-7
V gene: TRBV27
CDR3 protein: CASSLYPAGNYEQYF

D gene: -
J gene: TRBJ1-5
V gene: TRBV19
CDR3 protein: CASSPDGNQPQHF

D gene: -
J gene: TRBJ1-1
V gene: TRBV5-5
CDR3 protein: CASSLYGLNTEAFF

D gene: -
J gene: TRBJ1-5
V gene: TRBV12-3/TRBV12-4
CDR3 protein: CASSSGPPDAYQPQHF

D gene: -
J gene: TRBJ2-3
V gene: TRBV7-6
CDR3 protein: CASSLGWTLPTDTQYF

D gene: -
J gene: TRBJ1-5
V gene: TRBV28
CDR3 protein: CASSLRAGLDPNQPQHF

D gene: -
J gene: TRBJ2-1
V gene: TRBV6-2/TRBV6-3
CDR3 protein: CASSYGSPEVNEQFF

D gene: -
J gene: TRBJ1-1
V gene: TRBV27
CDR3 protein: CASSLGGGGPIEAFF

D gene: -
J gene: TRBJ1-1
V gene: TRBV28
CDR3 protein: CASTLGGLNTEAFF

D gene: -
J gene: TRBJ2-3
V gene: TRBV11-2
CDR3 protein: CASSWRDRKADTQYF

D gene: -
J gene: TRBJ2-1
V gene: TRBV29-1
CDR3 protein: CSVYSRQSSYNEQFF

D gene: TRBD2
J gene: TRBJ2-4
V gene: TRBV18
CDR3 protein: CASSPPGSGGKNIQYF

D gene: TRBD2
J gene: TRBJ2-1
V gene: TRBV15
CDR3 protein: CATRQREGIEQFF

D gene: -
J gene: TRBJ2-3
V gene: TRBV24-1
CDR3 protein: CATSDSTPDTQYF

D gene: TRBD2
J gene: TRBJ2-5
V gene: TRBV6-5
CDR3 protein: CASRLAGRETQYF

D gene: -
J gene: TRBJ1-1
V gene: TRBV20-1
CDR3 protein: CSARENDDVREAFF

D gene: -
J gene: TRBJ1-5
V gene: TRBV11-2
CDR3 protein: CASSPTRGNNQPQHF

D gene: -
J gene: TRBJ2-3
V gene: TRBV11-2
CDR3 protein: CASPTRADTQYF

D gene: -
J gene: TRBJ2-5
V gene: TRBV7-9
CDR3 protein: CASRLTPGETQYF

D gene: -
J gene: TRBJ2-3
V gene: TRBV5-4
CDR3 protein: CASTPDGPTADTQYF

D gene: -
J gene: TRBJ2-3
V gene: TRBV12-5
CDR3 protein: CASGLVVRTPIDTDTQCF

D gene: TRBD1
J gene: TRBJ2-5
V gene: TRBV5-4
CDR3 protein: CASSLSRDRDSRTQYF

D gene: -
J gene: TRBJ2-7
V gene: TRBV7-2
CDR3 protein: CASSPGAVYEQYF

D gene: -
J gene: TRBJ1-4
V gene: TRBV11-2
CDR3 protein: CASSSYSRASGKKLFF

D gene: TRBD2
J gene: TRBJ2-1
V gene: TRBV6-5
CDR3 protein: CASSPLAGGNNEQFF

D gene: TRBD2
J gene: TRBJ2-7
V gene: TRBV14
CDR3 protein: CASSLFEGLAGGYEQYF

D gene: -
J gene: TRBJ2-1
V gene: TRBV11-3
CDR3 protein: CASSPGREQHHEQFF

D gene: -
J gene: TRBJ2-7
V gene: TRBV7-2
CDR3 protein: CASTRRASSYEQYF

D gene: -
J gene: TRBJ1-5
V gene: TRBV7-2
CDR3 protein: CASSLVVGNNQPQHF

D gene: TRBD2
J gene: TRBJ2-1
V gene: TRBV6-6
CDR3 protein: CASSYLQGVVAGGEPGEQFF